The TCR beta chain described here comes from a study of shared clonotypes between healthy human individuals. Study observations and caveats: A small donor pool kept down the genetic and exposure-history diversity that was represented. The authors expected sequencing depth to affect clonotype sharing among donors. For naive CD4 cells, around 5% of clonotypes were shared across a handful of donors.

Sorted-subset replicate PCR reactions contained about 200 ng DNA, corresponding to some 29,000 T cell genomes. Generated by immunoSEQ multiplex PCR, the TCRdb table keeps only in-frame clones and is missing some. The table includes 950,000 to 1,100,000 clones, around four fifths detected once. This CDR3 spans 11 amino acids. Germline V gene lookup returns CDR1 GTSNPN and CDR2 SVGIG (reference sequence). About this clone itself: What it binds is unknown.

The specimen sequenced was memory CD4+ T cells sorted from blood. Subset: CD45RA-negative fraction. The rearrangement links TRBV30 to TRBJ1-2, with 10 positions matching TRBD1. The source of this sequence is a young man in good health. CDR3 sequence reads: CAQGQGIGYTF. Here the CDR3 DNA reads TGTGCGCAGGGACAGGGGATCGGCTACACCTTC. Full variable domain (remainder filled in from reference TRBV30 and TRBJ1-2): SQTIHQWPATLVQPVGSPLSLECTVEGTSNPNLYWYRQAAGRGLQLLFYSVGIGQISSEVPQNLSASRPQDRQFILSSKKLLLSDSGFYLCAQGQGIGYTFGSGTRLTVV.